This T cell receptor (beta chain) was sequenced during a study of OX40 agonist ivuxolimab in advanced cancers. A note on the overall study: The costimulatory receptor OX40 (CD134) was targeted by ivuxolimab, a fully human IgG2 agonistic monoclonal antibody. Intravenous ivuxolimab was administered to patients every 2 weeks at six dose levels: 0.01, 0.1, 0.3, 1.5, 3 and 10 mg/kg. Of the approximately 50 dose-escalation patients, hepatocellular carcinoma was present in approximately 20, melanoma in approximately 15, renal cell carcinoma in 9 and head and neck cancer in 9. A male proportion of 82.7% and a mean age of 60 years, ranging from roughly 23 to 80, were recorded for the dose-escalation cohort. Patients were allowed to have had prior anti-PD-1, anti-PD-L1 or anti-CTLA-4 therapy, and more than 30% of the dose-escalation patients had previously received checkpoint inhibitors. Partial responses occurred in three dose-escalation patients: two with cutaneous melanoma and one with hepatocellular carcinoma. The point of sequencing TCRbeta in the periphery was to test whether ivuxolimab changed TCR sequence diversity and drove clonal T-cell expansion. The paper covers the monotherapy dose-escalation part of the phase I ivuxolimab trial, which included N = 52 patients.

To sequence the TCRbeta CDR3 region, genomic DNA was isolated from the sorted cells. The immunoSEQ Assay was used to sequence the TCRbeta CDR3 regions. In TCRdb, the immuneACCESS table is reduced to in-frame sequences with V and J assigned. These tables do not hold every clone; where another copy was compared, an unresolved V gene accounts for under half, and the others remain unexplained. The sample table shows over 70,000 clones, and 85% to 90% are seen once. Clones ranked in the top ten supply around 7.4% of the sample. With respect to this clone: The specificity of this receptor is unknown. One base away there is no much larger clone; base qualities are not given.

Study-level results and caveats: At doses from 0.1 to 3.0 mg/kg, clonal expansion was seen in both CD4+ and CD8+ blood T cells between baseline and week 6. After ivuxolimab, expanded clones were on average more numerous among CD8+ T cells than among CD4+ T cells. Which antigens the clonally expanded peripheral T cells were specific for was not determined. In partial responders in the 0.1-3.0 mg/kg groups, normalized peripheral clonal expansion was found to be among the lowest, especially among CD8+ T cells. Low levels of normalized T-cell clonal expansion were also shown by some nonresponding patients.

V and J lose 1 base and 6 bases, and a span of 8 bases separates them. The CDR3 goes from the cysteine to the phenylalanine over 12 residues. Solely the CDR3 DNA is kept, with 36 bases framed from the first base. Per the germline V gene, SGHRS is the CDR1 and YFSETQ is the CDR2. The trial excluded patients who had a history of autoimmune disease or were on systemic immunosuppression. Peripheral blood for TCR sequencing was collected from all dose cohorts at baseline, on cycle 4 day 1, and on cycle 7 day 1. Samples were obtained from an open-label, multicenter, first-in-human phase I dose-escalation trial of ivuxolimab. Adults with locally advanced or metastatic melanoma, renal cell, hepatocellular, or head and neck squamous cell carcinoma were enrolled in the trial. Before TCR sequencing, CD4+ and CD8+ T cells were separately sorted from peripheral blood.

The source of this sequence is an adult with an advanced solid tumor such as melanoma, head and neck, liver or kidney cancer. Source: CD4+ or CD8+ T cells sorted from blood, taken in a trial of the OX40 agonist ivuxolimab. Recombination linked TRBV5-1 to TRBJ2-7, with TRBD1 as a weak D call on 6 bases. The CDR3 region: CASSLLGGEQYF. The nucleotides are TGCGCCAGCAGCTTGCTAGGGGGCGAGCAGTACTTC.